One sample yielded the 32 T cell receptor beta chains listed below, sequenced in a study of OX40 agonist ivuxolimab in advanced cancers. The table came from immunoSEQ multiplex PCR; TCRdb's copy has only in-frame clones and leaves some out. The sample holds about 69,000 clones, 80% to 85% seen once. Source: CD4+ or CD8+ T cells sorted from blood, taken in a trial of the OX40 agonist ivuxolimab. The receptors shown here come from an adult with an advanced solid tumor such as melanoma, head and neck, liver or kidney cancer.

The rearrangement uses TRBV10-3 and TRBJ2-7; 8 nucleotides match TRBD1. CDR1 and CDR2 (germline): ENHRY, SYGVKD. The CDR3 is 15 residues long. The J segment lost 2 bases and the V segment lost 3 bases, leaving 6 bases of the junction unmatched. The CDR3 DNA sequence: TGTGCCATCAGTGACCTGGACAGGGCGACCTACGAGCAGTACTTC. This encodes CAISDLDRATYEQYF.

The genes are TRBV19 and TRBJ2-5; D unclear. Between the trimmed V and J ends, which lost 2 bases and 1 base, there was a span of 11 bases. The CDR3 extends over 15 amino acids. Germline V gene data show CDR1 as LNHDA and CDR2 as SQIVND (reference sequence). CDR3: CASSITRISQETQYF. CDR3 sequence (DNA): TGTGCCAGTAGTATAACCAGGATCTCCCAAGAGACCCAGTACTTC. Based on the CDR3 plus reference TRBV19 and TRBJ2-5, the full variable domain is DGGITQSPKYLFRKEGQNVTLSCEQNLNHDAMYWYRQDPGQGLRLIYYSQIVNDFQKGDIAEGYSVSREKKESFPLTVTSAQKNPTAFYLCASSITRISQETQYFGPGTRLLVL.

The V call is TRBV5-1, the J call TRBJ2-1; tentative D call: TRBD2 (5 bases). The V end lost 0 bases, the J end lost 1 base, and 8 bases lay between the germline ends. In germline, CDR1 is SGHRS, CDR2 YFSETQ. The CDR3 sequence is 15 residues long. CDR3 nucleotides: TGCGCCAGCAGCTTGGCGAGGGTTTCCTACAATGAGCAGTTCTTC. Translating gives CASSLARVSYNEQFF.

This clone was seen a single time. The DNA of the CDR3 is TGTGCCTGGGGCCCCAGGACAGCCAAAAACATTCAGTACTTC. Its protein product is CAWGPRTAKNIQYF. The V call is TRBV30, the J call TRBJ2-4; D not resolved. Trimming removed 5 bases from V and 0 bases from J, with 11 bases in between. This CDR3 has 14 residues. The V gene's germline CDR1 is GTSNPN and CDR2 SVGIG (reference sequence).

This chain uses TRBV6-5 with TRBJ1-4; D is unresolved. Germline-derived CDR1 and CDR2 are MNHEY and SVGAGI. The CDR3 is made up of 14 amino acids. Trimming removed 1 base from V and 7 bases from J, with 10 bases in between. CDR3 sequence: CASSYWRGSEKLFF. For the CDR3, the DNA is TGTGCCAGCAGTTACTGGAGAGGGAGTGAAAAACTGTTTTTT.

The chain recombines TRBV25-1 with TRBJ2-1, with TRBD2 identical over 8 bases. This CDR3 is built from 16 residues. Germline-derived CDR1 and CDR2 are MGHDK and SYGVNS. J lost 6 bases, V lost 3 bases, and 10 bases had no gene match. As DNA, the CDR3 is TGTGCCAGCAGTGAGAGTCTGGGACTAGTCCTCAATGAGCAGTTCTTC. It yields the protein CASSESLGLVLNEQFF.

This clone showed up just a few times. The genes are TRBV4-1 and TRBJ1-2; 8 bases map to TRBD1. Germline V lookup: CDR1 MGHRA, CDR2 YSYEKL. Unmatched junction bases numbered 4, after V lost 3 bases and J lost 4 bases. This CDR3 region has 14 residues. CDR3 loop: CASSHGTGTYGYTF. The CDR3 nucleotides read TGCGCCAGCAGCCATGGGACAGGTACCTATGGCTACACCTTC.

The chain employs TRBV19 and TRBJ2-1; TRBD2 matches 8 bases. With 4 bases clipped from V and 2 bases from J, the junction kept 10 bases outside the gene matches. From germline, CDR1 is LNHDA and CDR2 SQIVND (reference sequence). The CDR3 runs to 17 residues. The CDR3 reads CASSKAGGYYPYNEQFF. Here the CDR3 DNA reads TGTGCCAGTAGTAAGGCGGGGGGTTACTACCCCTACAATGAGCAGTTCTTC.

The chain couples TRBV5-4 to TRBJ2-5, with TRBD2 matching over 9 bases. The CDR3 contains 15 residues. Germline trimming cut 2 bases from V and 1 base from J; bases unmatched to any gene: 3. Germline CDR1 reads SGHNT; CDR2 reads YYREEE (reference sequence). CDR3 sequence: CASSLAGGIQETQYF. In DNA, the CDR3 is TGTGCCAGCAGCTTAGCGGGAGGCATCCAAGAGACCCAGTACTTC.

DNA for the CDR3: TGTGCCAGCAGGGCCGGGACAGGGGCCTACGAGCAGTACTTC. Translation: CASRAGTGAYEQYF. The chain couples TRBV6-1 to TRBJ2-7; 10 bases match TRBD1. This CDR3 spans 14 amino acids. Looked up from germline, CDR1 is MNHNS and CDR2 is SASEGT. V shed 6 bases and J 2 bases; nucleotides not matched to a gene: 4.

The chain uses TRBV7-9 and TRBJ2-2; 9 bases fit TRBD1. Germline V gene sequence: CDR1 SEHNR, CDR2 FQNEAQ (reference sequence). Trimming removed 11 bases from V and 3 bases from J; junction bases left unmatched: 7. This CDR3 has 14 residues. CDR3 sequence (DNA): TGTGCCGGCTCGCACAGGGGGCACACCGGGGAGCTGTTTTTT. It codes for CAGSHRGHTGELFF.

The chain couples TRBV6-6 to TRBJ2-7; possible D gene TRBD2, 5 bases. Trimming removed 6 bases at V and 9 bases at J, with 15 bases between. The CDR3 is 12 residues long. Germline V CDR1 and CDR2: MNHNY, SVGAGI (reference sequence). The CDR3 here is CASRQGSGGQYF. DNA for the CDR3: TGTGCCAGCAGACAAGGGTCCGGAGGGCAGTACTTC.

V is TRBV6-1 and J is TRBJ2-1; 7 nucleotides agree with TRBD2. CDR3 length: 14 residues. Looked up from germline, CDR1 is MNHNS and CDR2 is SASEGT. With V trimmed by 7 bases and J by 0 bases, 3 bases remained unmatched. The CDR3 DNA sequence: TGTGCCAGCAACGGGGGGAGCTCCTACAATGAGCAGTTCTTC. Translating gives CASNGGSSYNEQFF.

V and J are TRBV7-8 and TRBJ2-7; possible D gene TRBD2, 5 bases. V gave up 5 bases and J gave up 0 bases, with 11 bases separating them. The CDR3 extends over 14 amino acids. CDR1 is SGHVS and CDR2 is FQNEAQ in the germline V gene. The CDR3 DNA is TGTGCCAGCAGCGGGAGCTTGGCCTCCTACGAGCAGTACTTC. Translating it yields CASSGSLASYEQYF.

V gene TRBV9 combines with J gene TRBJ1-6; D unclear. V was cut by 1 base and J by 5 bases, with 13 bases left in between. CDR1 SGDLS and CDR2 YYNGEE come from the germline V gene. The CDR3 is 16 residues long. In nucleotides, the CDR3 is TGTGCCAGCAGCGTAAGTCCCGCCAATAATAATTCACCCCTCCACTTT. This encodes CASSVSPANNNSPLHF. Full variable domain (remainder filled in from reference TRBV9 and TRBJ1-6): DSGVTQTPKHLITATGQRVTLRCSPRSGDLSVYWYQQSLDQGLQFLIQYYNGEERAKGNILERFSAQQFPDLHSELNLSSLELGDSALYFCASSVSPANNNSPLHFGNGTRLTVT.

CDR3 nucleotide sequence: TGTGCCTGGAAGACAGGGAGGGAGACCCAGTACTTC. Translating it yields CAWKTGRETQYF. The V call is TRBV30, the J call TRBJ2-5, with a tentative D call TRBD1 (7 bases). Trimming took 4 bases from V and 5 from J, leaving 11 bases between them. Germline loops: CDR1 GTSNPN, CDR2 SVGIG (reference sequence). The CDR3 totals 12 residues. The full variable domain, rest sourced from reference TRBV30 and TRBJ2-5, is SQTIHQWPATLVQPVGSPLSLECTVEGTSNPNLYWYRQAAGRGLQLLFYSVGIGQISSEVPQNLSASRPQDRQFILSSKKLLLSDSGFYLCAWKTGRETQYFGPGTRLLVL.

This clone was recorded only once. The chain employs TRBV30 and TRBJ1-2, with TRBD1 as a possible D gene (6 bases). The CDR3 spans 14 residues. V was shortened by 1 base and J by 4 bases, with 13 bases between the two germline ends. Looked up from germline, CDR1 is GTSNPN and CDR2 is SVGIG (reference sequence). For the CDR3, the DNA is TGTGCCTGGAGTGAATCGACAGGATTCTATGGCTACACCTTC. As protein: CAWSESTGFYGYTF.

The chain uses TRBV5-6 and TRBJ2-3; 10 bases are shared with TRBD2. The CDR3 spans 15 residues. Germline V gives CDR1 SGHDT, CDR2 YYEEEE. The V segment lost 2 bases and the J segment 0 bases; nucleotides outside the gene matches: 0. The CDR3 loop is CASSFSGRSTDTQYF. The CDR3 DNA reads TGTGCCAGCAGCTTTAGCGGGAGGAGCACAGATACGCAGTATTTT.

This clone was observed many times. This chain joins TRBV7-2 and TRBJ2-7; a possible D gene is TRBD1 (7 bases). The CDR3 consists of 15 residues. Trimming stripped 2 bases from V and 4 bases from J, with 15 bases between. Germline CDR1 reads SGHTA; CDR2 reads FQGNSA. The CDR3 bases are TGTGCCAGCAGCTTAATGACGGCAGGGGGGTACGAGCAGTACTTC. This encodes CASSLMTAGGYEQYF.

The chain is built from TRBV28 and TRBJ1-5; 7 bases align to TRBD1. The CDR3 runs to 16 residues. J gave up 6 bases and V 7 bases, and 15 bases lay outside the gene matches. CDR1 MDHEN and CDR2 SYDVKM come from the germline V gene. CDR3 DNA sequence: TGTGCCAGCAACATCGTAGGGAGGGGGCGGTTTCAGCCCCAGCATTTT. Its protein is CASNIVGRGRFQPQHF.

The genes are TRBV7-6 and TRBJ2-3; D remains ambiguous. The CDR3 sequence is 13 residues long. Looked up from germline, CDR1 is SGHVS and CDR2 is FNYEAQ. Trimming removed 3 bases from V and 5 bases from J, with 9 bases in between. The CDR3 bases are TGTGCCAGCAGCTTCCAGAGTGGAGATACGCAGTATTTT. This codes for CASSFQSGDTQYF.

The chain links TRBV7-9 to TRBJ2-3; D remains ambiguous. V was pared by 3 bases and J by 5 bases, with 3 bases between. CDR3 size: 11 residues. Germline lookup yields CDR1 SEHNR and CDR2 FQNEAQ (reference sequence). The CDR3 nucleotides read TGTGCCAGCAGCTTTGGAGATACGCAGTATTTT. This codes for CASSFGDTQYF.

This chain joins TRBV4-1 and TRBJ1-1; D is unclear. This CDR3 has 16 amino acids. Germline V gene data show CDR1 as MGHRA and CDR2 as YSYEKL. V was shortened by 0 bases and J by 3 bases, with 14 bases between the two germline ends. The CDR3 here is CASSQDRGGWDTEAFF. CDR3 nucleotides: TGCGCCAGCAGCCAAGATCGGGGAGGGTGGGACACTGAAGCTTTCTTT.

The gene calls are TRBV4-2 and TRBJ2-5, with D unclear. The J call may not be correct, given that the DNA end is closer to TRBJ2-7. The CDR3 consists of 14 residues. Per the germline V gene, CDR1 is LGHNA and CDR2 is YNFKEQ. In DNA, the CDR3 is TGTGCCAGCAGCCAAGATGCCTTCGGATACGAGCAGTACTTC. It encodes CASSQDAFGYEQYF.

CDR3 DNA sequence: TGTGCCAGTAGTCGAGACCAGGGGGGTCCTCAGCCCCAGCATTTT. Translating it yields CASSRDQGGPQPQHF. The chain combines TRBV19 with TRBJ1-5; 7 nucleotides align to TRBD1. Unmatched junction bases numbered 10, after V lost 5 bases and J lost 6 bases. CDR1 LNHDA and CDR2 SQIVND come from the germline V gene (reference sequence). There are 15 residues in the CDR3.

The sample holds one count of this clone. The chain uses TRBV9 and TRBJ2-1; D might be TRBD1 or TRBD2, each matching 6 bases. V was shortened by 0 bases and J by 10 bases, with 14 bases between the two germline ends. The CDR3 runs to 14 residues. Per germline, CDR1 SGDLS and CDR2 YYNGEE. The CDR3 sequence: CASSVVGAGGEQFF. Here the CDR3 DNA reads TGTGCCAGCAGCGTAGTTGGGGCCGGGGGCGAGCAGTTCTTC. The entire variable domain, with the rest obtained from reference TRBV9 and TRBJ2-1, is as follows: DSGVTQTPKHLITATGQRVTLRCSPRSGDLSVYWYQQSLDQGLQFLIQYYNGEERAKGNILERFSAQQFPDLHSELNLSSLELGDSALYFCASSVVGAGGEQFFGPGTRLTVL.

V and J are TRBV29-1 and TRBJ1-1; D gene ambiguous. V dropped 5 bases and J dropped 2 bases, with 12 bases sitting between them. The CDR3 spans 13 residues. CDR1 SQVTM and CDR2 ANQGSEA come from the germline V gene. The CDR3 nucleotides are TGCAGCGTTCGTACGGGCCTCAACACTGAAGCTTTCTTT. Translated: CSVRTGLNTEAFF. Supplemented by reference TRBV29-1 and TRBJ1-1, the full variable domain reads SAVISQKPSRDICQRGTSLTIQCQVDSQVTMMFWYRQQPGQSLTLIATANQGSEATYESGFVIDKFPISRPNLTFSTLTVSNMSPEDSSIYLCSVRTGLNTEAFFGQGTRLTVV.

The CDR3 DNA follows: TGCGCCAGCAGCTTGGGGGCCAACACTGAAGCTTTCTTT. This translates into CASSLGANTEAFF. V usage is TRBV5-1 and J usage is TRBJ1-1, with no clear D. V shed 0 bases and J shed 2 bases, with 5 bases lying between them. The germline V gene has CDR1 SGHRS and CDR2 YFSETQ. The CDR3 runs 13 residues.

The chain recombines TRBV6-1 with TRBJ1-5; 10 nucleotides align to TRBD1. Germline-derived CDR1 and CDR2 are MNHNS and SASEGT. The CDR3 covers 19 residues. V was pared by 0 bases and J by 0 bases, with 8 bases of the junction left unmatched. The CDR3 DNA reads TGTGCCAGCAGTGAAGCAAAGGACAGGGGGTGGTTTAGCAATCAGCCCCAGCATTTT. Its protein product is CASSEAKDRGWFSNQPQHF.

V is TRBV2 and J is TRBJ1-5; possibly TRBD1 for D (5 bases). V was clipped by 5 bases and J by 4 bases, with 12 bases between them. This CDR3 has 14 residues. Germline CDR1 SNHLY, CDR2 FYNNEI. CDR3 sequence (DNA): TGTGCCAGCAGTAAGGACGGGGGAAATCAGCCCCAGCATTTT. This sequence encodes CASSKDGGNQPQHF.

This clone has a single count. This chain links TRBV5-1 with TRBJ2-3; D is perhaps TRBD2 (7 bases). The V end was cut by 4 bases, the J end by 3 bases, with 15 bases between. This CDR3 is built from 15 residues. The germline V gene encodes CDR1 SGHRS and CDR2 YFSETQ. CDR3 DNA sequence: TGCGCCAGCAGCCCCGAGGGGGGGCGAACAGATACGCAGTATTTT. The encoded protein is CASSPEGGRTDTQYF.

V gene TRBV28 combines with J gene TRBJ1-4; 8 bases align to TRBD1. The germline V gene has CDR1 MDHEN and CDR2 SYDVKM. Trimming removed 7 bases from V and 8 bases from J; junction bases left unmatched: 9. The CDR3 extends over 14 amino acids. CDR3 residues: CASNNQGAREKLFF. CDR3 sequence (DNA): TGTGCCAGCAACAATCAGGGGGCGAGGGAAAAACTGTTTTTT. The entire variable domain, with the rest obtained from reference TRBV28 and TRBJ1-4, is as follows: DVKVTQSSRYLVKRTGEKVFLECVQDMDHENMFWYRQDPGLGLRLIYFSYDVKMKEKGDIPEGYSVSREKKERFSLILESASTNQTSMYLCASNNQGAREKLFFGSGTQLSVL.